Listed below are T cell receptor beta chains from one sample, sequenced in a study of T cells after yellow fever vaccination. From the 5' RACE reads, TCRdb called clonotypes with MiXCR, one entry per CDR3 protein. The table includes around 250,000 distinct CDR3 sequences, 6.9% detected once. This specimen consisted of CD4+ T cells sorted from PBMCs, obtained 15 days after the yellow fever booster vaccination. The receptors here all came from a man younger than 40 who received the YFV17D yellow fever vaccine. Both conserved end residues are part of each CDR3. Fields, in order: D gene, V gene, clone size, J gene, CDR3 protein, CDR3 DNA. A D gene is named only where the DNA matches it firmly. The size field is filled for only some rows; it gives once, few, many or a size class.

d_call: -
v_call: TRBV6-1
clone_size: once
j_call: TRBJ2-7
cdr3_aa: CASCPGHAGDEQYF
cdr3_nt: TGTGCCAGCTGTCCGGGACACGCGGGAGACGAGCAGTACTTC

d_call: -
v_call: TRBV12-3/TRBV12-4
clone_size: many
j_call: TRBJ2-1
cdr3_aa: CASSSTGILNEQFF
cdr3_nt: TGTGCCAGCAGCTCAACAGGGATACTCAATGAGCAGTTCTTC

d_call: TRBD2
v_call: TRBV7-2
clone_size: few
j_call: TRBJ2-5
cdr3_aa: CASSHPGTSAHETQYF
cdr3_nt: TGTGCCAGCAGCCATCCCGGGACTAGCGCCCATGAGACCCAGTACTTC

d_call: -
v_call: TRBV19
clone_size: few
j_call: TRBJ2-7
cdr3_aa: CASSWTAGTYEQYF
cdr3_nt: TGTGCCAGTAGCTGGACAGCCGGGACCTACGAGCAGTACTTC

d_call: TRBD1
v_call: TRBV29-1
clone_size: many
j_call: TRBJ2-7
cdr3_aa: CSVSGGRDYEQYF
cdr3_nt: TGCAGCGTTTCAGGGGGAAGGGACTACGAGCAGTACTTC

d_call: TRBD1
v_call: TRBV12-3/TRBV12-4
clone_size: -
j_call: TRBJ2-2
cdr3_aa: CASKTGPTGELFF
cdr3_nt: TGTGCCAGCAAGACAGGGCCCACCGGGGAGCTGTTTTTT

d_call: -
v_call: TRBV25-1
clone_size: -
j_call: TRBJ1-4
cdr3_aa: CASSVGNEKLFF
cdr3_nt: TGTGCCAGCAGTGTAGGGAATGAAAAACTGTTTTTT

d_call: -
v_call: TRBV11-2
clone_size: many
j_call: TRBJ1-1
cdr3_aa: CASTSQAGETEAFF
cdr3_nt: TGTGCCAGCACCTCCCAGGCAGGAGAAACTGAAGCTTTCTTT

d_call: -
v_call: TRBV6-2/TRBV6-3
clone_size: -
j_call: TRBJ1-5
cdr3_aa: CASRELGALNQPQHF
cdr3_nt: TGTGCCAGCCGTGAGCTAGGGGCACTAAATCAGCCCCAGCATTTT

d_call: TRBD2
v_call: TRBV7-8
clone_size: -
j_call: TRBJ2-3
cdr3_aa: CASSTRVASGYDTQYF
cdr3_nt: TGTGCCAGCAGCACCCGGGTTGCTAGCGGGTATGATACGCAGTATTTT

d_call: -
v_call: TRBV19
clone_size: -
j_call: TRBJ2-5
cdr3_aa: CASSIDRTETQYF
cdr3_nt: TGTGCCAGTAGTATAGACCGGACAGAGACCCAGTACTTC

d_call: -
v_call: TRBV14
clone_size: many
j_call: TRBJ2-7
cdr3_aa: CASTPEDEQYF
cdr3_nt: TGTGCCAGCACCCCCGAGGACGAGCAGTACTTC

d_call: TRBD1
v_call: TRBV7-2
clone_size: many
j_call: TRBJ2-7
cdr3_aa: CASSLGTEYEQYF
cdr3_nt: TGTGCCAGCAGCCTGGGGACAGAATACGAGCAGTACTTC

d_call: -
v_call: TRBV6-6
clone_size: many
j_call: TRBJ2-3
cdr3_aa: CASSYPGTDTQYF
cdr3_nt: TGTGCCAGCAGTTACCCAGGCACAGATACGCAGTATTTT

d_call: TRBD2
v_call: TRBV20-1
clone_size: few
j_call: TRBJ2-1
cdr3_aa: CSARLAGYNEQFF
cdr3_nt: TGCAGTGCTCGACTAGCGGGCTACAATGAGCAGTTCTTC

d_call: -
v_call: TRBV12-3/TRBV12-4
clone_size: many
j_call: TRBJ1-4
cdr3_aa: CASSYGPNEKLFF
cdr3_nt: TGTGCCAGCAGCTATGGACCGAATGAAAAACTGTTTTTT

d_call: -
v_call: TRBV15
clone_size: many
j_call: TRBJ2-1
cdr3_aa: CATSRDLGREQFF
cdr3_nt: TGTGCCACCAGCAGAGATTTGGGCAGGGAGCAGTTCTTC

d_call: TRBD2
v_call: TRBV15
clone_size: few
j_call: TRBJ2-7
cdr3_aa: CATSRGGLAGTYEQYF
cdr3_nt: TGTGCCACCAGCAGAGGGGGACTAGCGGGAACCTACGAGCAGTACTTC

d_call: TRBD1
v_call: TRBV28
clone_size: many
j_call: TRBJ2-7
cdr3_aa: CASSMPGQGARDEQYF
cdr3_nt: TGTGCCAGCAGTATGCCTGGACAGGGGGCGCGGGACGAGCAGTACTTC

d_call: -
v_call: TRBV5-1
clone_size: many
j_call: TRBJ2-1
cdr3_aa: CASGNPTLYNEQFF
cdr3_nt: TGCGCCAGCGGTAACCCAACCCTTTACAATGAGCAGTTCTTC

d_call: -
v_call: TRBV11-1
clone_size: many
j_call: TRBJ1-1
cdr3_aa: CASSSSGANTEAFF
cdr3_nt: TGTGCCAGCAGCTCCTCAGGGGCGAACACTGAAGCTTTCTTT

d_call: -
v_call: TRBV20-1
clone_size: many
j_call: TRBJ2-7
cdr3_aa: CSARTGDSIGLSSYEQYF
cdr3_nt: TGCAGTGCTAGAACCGGTGACTCAATAGGGCTCAGCTCCTACGAGCAGTACTTC

d_call: -
v_call: TRBV7-2
clone_size: few
j_call: TRBJ2-3
cdr3_aa: CASSFGLADTQYF
cdr3_nt: TGTGCCAGCAGCTTTGGGCTAGCAGATACGCAGTATTTT

d_call: TRBD1
v_call: TRBV7-9
clone_size: many
j_call: TRBJ2-1
cdr3_aa: CASSQGTVSYNEQFF
cdr3_nt: TGTGCCAGCAGCCAAGGGACAGTGTCCTACAATGAGCAGTTCTTC

d_call: TRBD2
v_call: TRBV7-2
clone_size: many
j_call: TRBJ2-1
cdr3_aa: CASSLSGTSGNRVFF
cdr3_nt: TGTGCCAGCAGCCTTTCCGGGACTAGCGGGAACCGGGTGTTCTTC

d_call: TRBD2
v_call: TRBV10-3
clone_size: few
j_call: TRBJ2-7
cdr3_aa: CAAQPSGRTYEQYF
cdr3_nt: TGTGCCGCCCAGCCTAGCGGGAGGACCTACGAGCAGTACTTC

d_call: TRBD2
v_call: TRBV7-6
clone_size: many
j_call: TRBJ2-1
cdr3_aa: CASSRTSGSFNEQFF
cdr3_nt: TGTGCCAGCAGCCGGACTAGCGGGAGTTTCAATGAGCAGTTCTTC

d_call: TRBD1
v_call: TRBV7-9
clone_size: many
j_call: TRBJ2-7
cdr3_aa: CASSLGTGSYEQYF
cdr3_nt: TGTGCCAGCAGCTTGGGGACAGGCAGTTACGAGCAGTACTTC

d_call: -
v_call: TRBV5-1
clone_size: many
j_call: TRBJ2-3
cdr3_aa: CASSFKADTQYF
cdr3_nt: TGCGCCAGCAGCTTTAAGGCAGATACGCAGTATTTT

d_call: TRBD1
v_call: TRBV15
clone_size: few
j_call: TRBJ2-7
cdr3_aa: CATSRGTGSYEQYF
cdr3_nt: TGTGCCACCAGCCGAGGGACAGGGTCCTACGAGCAGTACTTC

d_call: TRBD2
v_call: TRBV7-9
clone_size: few
j_call: TRBJ2-1
cdr3_aa: CASSSGTSGSVEQFF
cdr3_nt: TGTGCCAGCAGCTCCGGGACTAGCGGGAGCGTTGAGCAGTTCTTC

d_call: TRBD2
v_call: TRBV10-3
clone_size: few
j_call: TRBJ2-3
cdr3_aa: CAISDGGSVGDTQYF
cdr3_nt: TGTGCCATCAGTGACGGCGGGAGCGTAGGAGATACGCAGTATTTT

d_call: -
v_call: TRBV20-1
clone_size: -
j_call: TRBJ2-5
cdr3_aa: CSALGPETQYF
cdr3_nt: TGCAGTGCTCTGGGCCCAGAGACCCAGTACTTC

d_call: TRBD2
v_call: TRBV20-1
clone_size: few
j_call: TRBJ2-2
cdr3_aa: CSARPSSGRAGELFF
cdr3_nt: TGCAGTGCCCGACCCTCTAGCGGGAGGGCCGGGGAGCTGTTTTTT

d_call: -
v_call: TRBV29-1
clone_size: many
j_call: TRBJ2-2
cdr3_aa: CSVDTGNTGELFF
cdr3_nt: TGCAGCGTTGATACTGGAAACACCGGGGAGCTGTTTTTT

d_call: TRBD2
v_call: TRBV25-1
clone_size: few
j_call: TRBJ2-1
cdr3_aa: CASSEMSGSKNEQFF
cdr3_nt: TGTGCCAGCAGTGAAATGAGCGGGAGTAAGAATGAGCAGTTCTTC

d_call: -
v_call: TRBV4-2
clone_size: -
j_call: TRBJ2-3
cdr3_aa: CASSQDLVTQYF
cdr3_nt: TGTGCCAGCAGCCAAGATCTCGTAACGCAGTATTTT

d_call: TRBD2
v_call: TRBV24-1
clone_size: -
j_call: TRBJ2-1
cdr3_aa: CATSDSLAVSYNEQFF
cdr3_nt: TGTGCCACCAGTGACTCACTAGCGGTCTCCTACAATGAGCAGTTCTTC

d_call: TRBD2
v_call: TRBV6-2/TRBV6-3
clone_size: many
j_call: TRBJ2-7
cdr3_aa: CASSQASGFSYEQYF
cdr3_nt: TGTGCCAGCAGTCAGGCTAGCGGCTTCTCCTACGAGCAGTACTTC

d_call: -
v_call: TRBV5-4
clone_size: -
j_call: TRBJ2-1
cdr3_aa: CASSQAAILGAEQFF
cdr3_nt: TGTGCCAGCAGCCAGGCCGCGATACTTGGGGCAGAGCAGTTCTTC

d_call: -
v_call: TRBV6-5
clone_size: -
j_call: TRBJ1-1
cdr3_aa: CASSYFRGTEAFF
cdr3_nt: TGTGCCAGCAGTTACTTCCGGGGAACTGAAGCTTTCTTT

d_call: -
v_call: TRBV27
clone_size: -
j_call: TRBJ1-5
cdr3_aa: CASSRGLLGAQHF
cdr3_nt: TGTGCCAGCAGTCGTGGACTCCTAGGGGCCCAGCATTTT

d_call: -
v_call: TRBV20-1
clone_size: few
j_call: TRBJ2-3
cdr3_aa: CSTYPGDGADTQYF
cdr3_nt: TGCAGTACCTACCCGGGGGACGGGGCAGATACGCAGTATTTT

d_call: -
v_call: TRBV19
clone_size: few
j_call: TRBJ2-5
cdr3_aa: CASRPGTSQETQYF
cdr3_nt: TGTGCCAGTAGACCCGGGACAAGCCAAGAGACCCAGTACTTC

d_call: TRBD2
v_call: TRBV10-3
clone_size: many
j_call: TRBJ2-1
cdr3_aa: CAISPGGRNEQFF
cdr3_nt: TGTGCCATCAGCCCGGGGGGGAGGAATGAGCAGTTCTTC

d_call: TRBD2
v_call: TRBV7-9
clone_size: many
j_call: TRBJ2-3
cdr3_aa: CASSKGLAGVTDTQYF
cdr3_nt: TGTGCCAGCAGCAAGGGACTAGCGGGGGTCACAGATACGCAGTATTTT

d_call: -
v_call: TRBV2
clone_size: -
j_call: TRBJ2-5
cdr3_aa: CASRNFETQYF
cdr3_nt: TGTGCCAGCAGAAACTTTGAGACCCAGTACTTC

d_call: -
v_call: TRBV5-1
clone_size: -
j_call: TRBJ1-4
cdr3_aa: CASSLVGGADEKLFF
cdr3_nt: TGCGCCAGCAGCTTGGTCGGGGGCGCAGATGAAAAACTGTTTTTT

d_call: -
v_call: TRBV25-1
clone_size: -
j_call: TRBJ2-1
cdr3_aa: CASSGPQIYNEQFF
cdr3_nt: TGTGCCAGCAGCGGACCTCAAATCTACAATGAGCAGTTCTTC

d_call: -
v_call: TRBV4-2
clone_size: many
j_call: TRBJ1-1
cdr3_aa: CASSQDGGFGAFF
cdr3_nt: TGTGCCAGCAGCCAAGACGGCGGGTTCGGAGCTTTCTTT

d_call: -
v_call: TRBV7-2
clone_size: -
j_call: TRBJ1-5
cdr3_aa: CASSFRVSVNQPQHF
cdr3_nt: TGTGCCAGCAGCTTTAGGGTTTCTGTCAATCAGCCCCAGCATTTT